Each of the 24 T cell receptor beta chains below was sequenced from the same sample in a study of blood T cell repertoires in COVID-19. The protocol was immunoSEQ multiplex PCR, while the TCRdb copy is restricted to in-frame clones and leaves out a portion. The sample includes 35,000 to 50,000 clones, around 94% of them seen just once. Input material: peripheral blood. These receptors were collected from a man over 45 with active COVID-19.

The CDR3, as DNA: TGTGCCAGCAGCCAACGGGGAAACACCCGGGAGAACATTCAGTACTTC. Its protein product is CASSQRGNTRENIQYF. This sequence joins TRBV4-2 and TRBJ2-4, with D possibly being TRBD2 (6 bases). V was pared by 2 bases and J by 7 bases, with 18 bases between. This CDR3 is built from 16 residues. In germline, CDR1 is LGHNA, CDR2 YNFKEQ.

This chain uses TRBV24-1 with TRBJ2-3, with TRBD2 matching 7 bases. The CDR3 runs 17 residues. Looked up from germline, CDR1 is KGHDR and CDR2 is SFDVKD. The V and J ends lost 4 bases and 2 bases, in that order; junction bases with no gene match: 11. The CDR3 loop is CATSDMVLAELTDTQYF. The DNA of the CDR3 is TGTGCCACCAGTGACATGGTCCTAGCGGAGCTCACAGATACGCAGTATTTT.

The chain carries TRBV19 and TRBJ2-1; tentative D call: TRBD1 (6 bases). The CDR3 consists of 13 residues. The germline V and J ends were trimmed by 5 bases and 7 bases, with 12 bases remaining between them. The germline gives CDR1 LNHDA, CDR2 SQIVND (reference sequence). CDR3 sequence (DNA): TGTGCCAGTAGTCCGATAGGGGGAAATGAGCAGTTCTTC. This translates into CASSPIGGNEQFF.

The chain combines TRBV19 with TRBJ2-3; perhaps TRBD2 as D (5 bases). CDR1 and CDR2 (germline): LNHDA, SQIVND (reference sequence). Trimming left V 4 bases short and J 4 bases short, with 15 bases between. The CDR3 is 15 residues long. CDR3 bases: TGTGCCAGTAGTACCCGGGAAGGGCGCCCAGATACGCAGTATTTT. It yields the protein CASSTREGRPDTQYF. Combining the CDR3 with reference TRBV19 and TRBJ2-3 gives the whole variable domain DGGITQSPKYLFRKEGQNVTLSCEQNLNHDAMYWYRQDPGQGLRLIYYSQIVNDFQKGDIAEGYSVSREKKESFPLTVTSAQKNPTAFYLCASSTREGRPDTQYFGPGTRLTVL.

This rearrangement joins TRBV5-1 to TRBJ2-7; 8 nucleotides align to TRBD1. Germline lookup yields CDR1 SGHRS and CDR2 YFSETQ. The V gene end was trimmed by 4 bases and the J gene end by 3 bases; junction bases not matched to a gene: 12. The CDR3 is 16 amino acids. For the CDR3, the DNA is TGCGCCAGCAGCCACGACACGGACAGGGTTTTCTACGAGCAGTACTTC. Translated: CASSHDTDRVFYEQYF. Variable domain in full (rest from reference TRBV5-1 and TRBJ2-7): KAGVTQTPRYLIKTRGQQVTLSCSPISGHRSVSWYQQTPGQGLQFLFEYFSETQRNKGNFPGRFSGRQFSNSRSEMNVSTLELGDSALYLCASSHDTDRVFYEQYFGPGTRLTVT.

Here the CDR3 DNA reads TGTGCCAGCGGAAAGGGGTCTAATCAGCCCCAGCATTTT. Residues: CASGKGSNQPQHF. The rearrangement links TRBV18 to TRBJ1-5; weak D call: TRBD1 (5 bases). V shed 8 bases and J shed 4 bases, with 12 bases lying between them. Per the germline V gene, CDR1 is KGHSH and CDR2 is LQKENI. The CDR3 loop spans 13 amino acids.

The J gene is TRBJ2-7, the V gene TRBV4-1; 8 bases line up with TRBD2. Trimming cost V 0 bases and J 7 bases; bases outside gene matches: 5. The CDR3 extends over 14 amino acids. Germline CDR1 and CDR2: MGHRA and YSYEKL. CDR3 loop: CASSQDVVAGEQYF. Here the CDR3 DNA reads TGCGCCAGCAGCCAAGATGTAGTAGCGGGAGAGCAGTACTTC.

This chain uses TRBV15 with TRBJ2-3, with 9 nucleotides matching TRBD2. This CDR3 has 18 amino acids. CDR1 is LNHNV, CDR2 YYDKDF, per germline (reference sequence). J lost 5 bases, V lost 3 bases, and 15 bases had no gene match. As DNA, the CDR3 is TGTGCCACCAGCAGTCGCCTAGCGGGAACGGTCGGTGGAGATACGCAGTATTTT. It encodes CATSSRLAGTVGGDTQYF.

The chain employs TRBV6-5 and TRBJ2-7; D unclear. Germline V lookup: CDR1 MNHEY, CDR2 SVGAGI. The CDR3 extends over 13 amino acids. The germline V and J ends were trimmed by 0 bases and 1 base, with 4 bases remaining between them. Here the CDR3 reads CASSYSRSYEQYF. The CDR3 nucleotides read TGTGCCAGCAGTTACTCTCGTTCCTACGAGCAGTACTTC.

This chain links TRBV7-8 with TRBJ1-5; 7 nucleotides match TRBD1. The CDR3 length is 15 residues. V dropped 5 bases and J dropped 5; count of bases not matched to a gene: 9. The germline V gene encodes CDR1 SGHVS and CDR2 FQNEAQ. CDR3 nucleotides: TGTGCCAGCAGCCCAACCAGGGGGGTGGATCAGCCCCAGCATTTT. This encodes CASSPTRGVDQPQHF.

V is TRBV6-5 and J is TRBJ2-4; tentative D call: TRBD1 (6 bases). Germline V lookup: CDR1 MNHEY, CDR2 SVGAGI. There are 14 residues in the CDR3. The V gene lost 7 bases and the J gene lost 2 bases, with 12 bases spanning the gap. The CDR3 DNA reads as TGTGCCAGCATACTGGGGGCAACCAAAAACATTCAGTACTTC. Translation: CASILGATKNIQYF.

The chain uses TRBV4-1 and TRBJ2-7; 7 nucleotides line up with TRBD1. Germline values: CDR1 MGHRA, CDR2 YSYEKL. The CDR3 extends over 14 amino acids. The ends lost 4 bases at V and 2 bases at J; junction bases unmatched: 5. CDR3 coding DNA: TGCGCCAGCAGCCCTAACAGGGGTCCCTACGAGCAGTACTTC. It translates to CASSPNRGPYEQYF.

The rearrangement uses TRBV19 and TRBJ1-5; D uncertain. V lost 5 bases and J lost 0, with 11 bases in between. CDR3 length: 15 residues. Germline V gene sequence: CDR1 LNHDA, CDR2 SQIVND (reference sequence). The CDR3 bases are TGTGCCAGTAGTGAGGGAGATTTTAGCAATCAGCCCCAGCATTTT. Encoded protein: CASSEGDFSNQPQHF.

The genes are TRBV10-3 and TRBJ2-7; 7 bases align to TRBD1. Trimming removed 8 bases from V and 2 bases from J; junction bases left unmatched: 6. This CDR3 has 13 amino acids. CDR1 ENHRY and CDR2 SYGVKD come from the germline V gene. The CDR3 bases are TGTGCCATCCAGACAGGGAACGCCTACGAGCAGTACTTC. Protein sequence: CAIQTGNAYEQYF.

This chain links TRBV10-3 with TRBJ2-3, with a weak D call TRBD1 (5 bases). The germline CDR1 and CDR2 sequences are ENHRY and SYGVKD. V was cut by 2 bases and J by 2 bases, with 20 bases left in between. The CDR3 runs 18 residues. CDR3 residues: CAISETETVGFATDTQYF. As DNA, the CDR3 is TGTGCCATCAGTGAGACCGAGACAGTAGGATTTGCCACAGATACGCAGTATTTT.

In its sample, this clone was seen a few times. The chain couples TRBV3-1 (or the pseudogene TRBV3-2) to TRBJ2-7, with D possibly being TRBD1 (5 bases). Trimming stripped 0 bases from V and 3 bases from J, with 15 bases between. Germline V gene data show CDR1 as LGHDT and CDR2 as YNNKEL (reference sequence). The CDR3 has 16 residues. The CDR3: CASSQDPPAGNYEQYF. Here the CDR3 DNA reads TGTGCCAGCAGCCAAGATCCCCCCGCAGGGAACTACGAGCAGTACTTC.

In DNA, the CDR3 is TGTGCCAGCAGTTACTCGAGGCAAGCGGCATCCTACGAGCAGTACTTC. This encodes CASSYSRQAASYEQYF. V usage is TRBV6-6 and J usage is TRBJ2-7; TRBD2 might be the D (5 bases). The CDR3 sequence is 16 residues long. Trimming shortened V by 0 bases and J by 1 base, and 13 bases separated the two germline ends. CDR1 MNHNY and CDR2 SVGAGI come from the germline V gene (reference sequence).

In its sample, this clone was seen a few times. This chain connects TRBV10-3 to TRBJ1-2, with 7 bases aligning to TRBD1. CDR3 length equals 16 residues. V dropped 4 bases and J dropped 2; count of bases not matched to a gene: 10. The germline V gene has CDR1 ENHRY and CDR2 SYGVKD. For the CDR3, the DNA is TGTGCCATCAGTGGCGCTGGGACAGTTCAAAACTATGGCTACACCTTC. Translated, it gives CAISGAGTVQNYGYTF.

CDR3 amino acids: CASSIGDREQETQYF. The CDR3 coding sequence is TGTGCCAGTAGTATTGGGGACAGAGAACAAGAGACCCAGTACTTC. The V call is TRBV19, the J call TRBJ2-5, with 7 bases fitting TRBD1. The trim removed 3 bases at V and 2 bases at J, leaving 6 bases unmatched. This CDR3 has 15 amino acids. From germline, CDR1 is LNHDA and CDR2 SQIVND (reference sequence). The entire variable domain, with the rest obtained from reference TRBV19 and TRBJ2-5, is as follows: DGGITQSPKYLFRKEGQNVTLSCEQNLNHDAMYWYRQDPGQGLRLIYYSQIVNDFQKGDIAEGYSVSREKKESFPLTVTSAQKNPTAFYLCASSIGDREQETQYFGPGTRLLVL.

This clone was seen a single time. The chain links TRBV5-1 to TRBJ2-1; 8 nucleotides line up with TRBD2. This CDR3 spans 15 amino acids. Germline-derived CDR1 and CDR2 are SGHRS and YFSETQ. The junction had 7 bases not matched to a gene; V was cut back by 4 bases and J by 4 bases. CDR3 amino acids: CASSLGGLDYNEQFF. CDR3 sequence (DNA): TGCGCCAGCAGCCTGGGGGGACTAGATTACAATGAGCAGTTCTTC.

The V gene is TRBV4-2, the J gene TRBJ2-1; possible D gene TRBD1, 6 bases. The CDR3 extends over 17 amino acids. Trimming removed 3 bases at V and 2 bases at J, with 17 bases between. Germline CDR1 is LGHNA and CDR2 is YNFKEQ. The CDR3 spells CASSQARTATTYNEQFF. CDR3 nucleotide sequence: TGTGCCAGCAGCCAGGCACGGACAGCAACTACCTACAATGAGCAGTTCTTC.

The chain links TRBV24-1 to TRBJ2-1; 11 bases match TRBD2. CDR3 length equals 16 residues. V was clipped by 0 bases and J by 6 bases; unmatched bases: 3. Germline lookup yields CDR1 KGHDR and CDR2 SFDVKD. This CDR3 reads CATSDLPGTSGNEQFF. CDR3 coding DNA: TGTGCCACCAGTGATTTGCCCGGGACTAGCGGCAATGAGCAGTTCTTC.

V and J are TRBV9 and TRBJ2-1; 10 bases align to TRBD2. The CDR3 length is 16 residues. Looked up from germline, CDR1 is SGDLS and CDR2 is YYNGEE. The V and J ends lost 6 bases and 4 bases, in that order; junction bases with no gene match: 10. CDR3 loop: CASTLTGTSEYNEQFF. CDR3 nucleotide sequence: TGTGCCAGCACCCTAACCGGGACTAGCGAATACAATGAGCAGTTCTTC. Together with reference TRBV9 and TRBJ2-1, the CDR3 gives the full variable domain: DSGVTQTPKHLITATGQRVTLRCSPRSGDLSVYWYQQSLDQGLQFLIQYYNGEERAKGNILERFSAQQFPDLHSELNLSSLELGDSALYFCASTLTGTSEYNEQFFGPGTRLTVL.

The rearrangement joins TRBV10-1 to TRBJ2-1; possible D gene TRBD1, 6 bases. Germline V gene data show CDR1 as WNHNN and CDR2 as SYGVQD (reference sequence). This CDR3 comprises 15 residues. Trimming stripped 2 bases from V and 0 bases from J, with 8 bases between. The CDR3 nucleotides read TGCGCCAGCAGTGAGCAAGGGGGCTCCTACAATGAGCAGTTCTTC. Translated, it gives CASSEQGGSYNEQFF.